These T cell receptor beta chains were read from a single sample in a study of control samples from healthy donors and cancer patients. The data were produced by immunoSEQ multiplex PCR, yet TCRdb's version contains in-frame clones alone and is incomplete. The profile shows around 150,000 clones, approximately 90% of them singletons. The material sequenced was blood. The source of these receptors is a man aged 25 to 40 in good health. CDR3s include the opening cysteine and the closing phenylalanine or tryptophan. D genes are given only for firm matches.

j_call: TRBJ1-1; d_call: .; v_call: TRBV5-6; cdr3_length: 12; cdr3_aa: CASSLEGFEAFF
j_call: TRBJ1-2; d_call: .; v_call: TRBV28; cdr3_length: 12; cdr3_aa: CAARGPRGGYTF
j_call: TRBJ1-1; d_call: .; v_call: TRBV2; cdr3_length: 14; cdr3_aa: CASSELTAYTEAFF
j_call: TRBJ1-5; d_call: .; v_call: TRBV5-4; cdr3_length: 11; cdr3_aa: CASPSDQPQHF
j_call: TRBJ2-1; d_call: .; v_call: TRBV27; cdr3_length: 16; cdr3_aa: CASSLPLLDGDNEQFF
j_call: TRBJ1-2; d_call: .; v_call: TRBV6-2/TRBV6-3; cdr3_length: 15; cdr3_aa: CASSYPWTANYGYTF
j_call: TRBJ2-1; d_call: TRBD1; v_call: TRBV19; cdr3_length: 15; cdr3_aa: CASKQGTGLNNEQFF
j_call: TRBJ2-2; d_call: TRBD1; v_call: TRBV5-1; cdr3_length: 15; cdr3_aa: CASSSWTGLAGELFF
j_call: TRBJ2-3; d_call: TRBD2; v_call: TRBV7-7; cdr3_length: 14; cdr3_aa: CASSSGGGTDTQYF
j_call: TRBJ2-1; d_call: TRBD2; v_call: TRBV19; cdr3_length: 20; cdr3_aa: CASSTPWRGGHHNNYNEQFF
j_call: TRBJ2-7; d_call: TRBD1; v_call: TRBV14; cdr3_length: 15; cdr3_aa: CASSLRTGGRYEQYF
j_call: TRBJ1-3; d_call: .; v_call: TRBV3-1/TRBV3-2; cdr3_length: 14; cdr3_aa: CASSQELRRNTIYF
j_call: TRBJ1-1; d_call: .; v_call: TRBV18; cdr3_length: 15; cdr3_aa: CASSPTFGEMTEAFF
j_call: TRBJ2-7; d_call: TRBD1; v_call: TRBV30; cdr3_length: 13; cdr3_aa: CAYRDRGLHEQYF
j_call: TRBJ1-1; d_call: .; v_call: TRBV5-1; cdr3_length: 12; cdr3_aa: CASSFGRTEAFF